These 32 T cell receptor beta chains were all obtained from the same sample, sequenced in a study of cytomegalovirus exposure and HLA in healthy donors. Both 60 Vbeta primers and 13 Jbeta primers went into the PCR. Clones were read by immunoSEQ multiplex PCR, and TCRdb kept only the in-frame ones, dropping some. The sample lists 110,000 to 150,000 clones, more than 75% occurring once. The sample taken for sequencing was PBMCs. Receptor source: a female donor in good health and CMV-seronegative.

The rearrangement joins TRBV29-1 to TRBJ1-1, with 8 bases aligning to TRBD1. In germline, CDR1 is SQVTM, CDR2 ANQGSEA. The J segment lost 1 base and the V segment lost 3 bases, leaving 4 bases of the junction unmatched. This CDR3 region has 14 residues. The CDR3: CSVDPGQENTEAFF. The CDR3 bases are TGCAGCGTTGATCCGGGACAGGAGAACACTGAAGCTTTCTTT.

This clone was seen once. This chain links TRBV27 with TRBJ1-2; the match to TRBD1 covers 9 bases. CDR1 MNHEY and CDR2 SMNVEV come from the germline V gene (reference sequence). The CDR3 is made up of 17 amino acids. V was clipped by 5 bases and J by 3 bases; unmatched bases: 13. CDR3 sequence reads: CASSITGGEGLDYGYTF. The CDR3 bases are TGTGCCAGCAGTATAACAGGGGGCGAGGGGCTCGACTATGGCTACACCTTC.

This clone was detected a few times. J is TRBJ1-1 and V is TRBV6-1; D might be TRBD1 (6 bases). V lost 7 bases and J lost 5, with 17 bases in between. The length of the CDR3 is 14 residues. Germline lookup yields CDR1 MNHNS and CDR2 SASEGT. In DNA form, the CDR3 reads TGTGCCAGCAAGGGGGTCGCGAGAGGGACTGAAGCTTTCTTT. This codes for CASKGVARGTEAFF.

This sequence joins TRBV4-1 and TRBJ2-3; D may be TRBD2 (6 bases). CDR3 size: 16 residues. The V and J ends lost 1 base and 3 bases respectively, with 14 bases between them. From germline, CDR1 is MGHRA and CDR2 YSYEKL. The CDR3 DNA reads as TGCGCCAGCAGCCAAGGGTTTCGGGGGTTGACAGATACGCAGTATTTT. It specifies CASSQGFRGLTDTQYF.

The J gene is TRBJ1-2, the V gene TRBV7-9, with D maybe TRBD1 (6 bases). The CDR3 sequence is 15 residues long. The ends were cut back, 4 bases at V and 6 bases at J, with 18 bases in the middle. Germline V gene sequence: CDR1 SEHNR, CDR2 FQNEAQ (reference sequence). Here the CDR3 DNA reads TGTGCCAGCAGCTACAGGGATGCGTGGGATAATGGCTACACCTTC. This sequence encodes CASSYRDAWDNGYTF.

The V call is TRBV4-1, the J call TRBJ2-5, with no clear D. V lost 1 base to trimming and J lost 0 bases, with 3 bases between them. The length of the CDR3 is 13 residues. Germline V gene sequence: CDR1 MGHRA, CDR2 YSYEKL. The CDR3 region is CASSQADQETQYF. In DNA, the CDR3 is TGCGCCAGCAGCCAAGCCGACCAAGAGACCCAGTACTTC.

J is TRBJ2-1 and V is TRBV5-1; TRBD1 aligns across 10 bases. The trim removed 3 bases at V and 9 bases at J, leaving 3 bases unmatched. The CDR3 extends over 13 amino acids. Germline CDR1 and CDR2: SGHRS and YFSETQ. The CDR3 DNA follows: TGCGCCAGCAGCTCGGACAGGGGGGGTGAGCAGTTCTTC. As protein: CASSSDRGGEQFF.

The V call is TRBV7-3, the J call TRBJ1-5, with D perhaps matching TRBD1 (6 bases). The germline V and J ends were trimmed by 0 bases and 6 bases, with 12 bases remaining between them. This CDR3 comprises 15 residues. CDR1 and CDR2 from the germline V gene are SGHTA and FQGTGA. In nucleotides, the CDR3 is TGTGCCAGCAGCTTAACTAGGGAAGGGGGTCAGCCCCAGCATTTT. Its protein product is CASSLTREGGQPQHF.

This clone was seen a handful of times. The rearrangement joins TRBV29-1 to TRBJ1-4; 9 nucleotides line up with TRBD1. CDR1 SQVTM and CDR2 ANQGSEA come from the germline V gene. This CDR3 is 13 amino acids long. The V gene end was trimmed by 4 bases and the J gene end by 14 bases; junction bases not matched to a gene: 11. CDR3: CSVALTGTGSLFF. DNA for the CDR3: TGCAGCGTTGCTTTGACGGGGACAGGGAGTCTGTTTTTT.

The chain is built from TRBV28 and TRBJ2-7, with TRBD1 matching 8 bases. Germline CDR1 and CDR2: MDHEN and SYDVKM. The trim removed 1 base at V and 5 bases at J, leaving 10 bases unmatched. The CDR3 covers 16 residues. The CDR3 loop reads CASSLLKPGTGDEQYF. CDR3 nucleotides: TGTGCCAGCAGTTTATTAAAGCCCGGGACAGGAGACGAGCAGTACTTC.

The chain uses TRBV9 and TRBJ2-1; 8 bases match TRBD2. This CDR3 has 14 amino acids. Germline V gives CDR1 SGDLS, CDR2 YYNGEE. V was pared by 1 base and J by 7 bases, with 4 bases of the junction left unmatched. The CDR3 nucleotides read TGTGCCAGCAGCGTACTAGCGGGTCAGAATGAGCAGTTCTTC. Its protein is CASSVLAGQNEQFF.

This clone came up a few times. The chain uses TRBV6-1 and TRBJ1-3; 11 bases line up with TRBD1. J was trimmed by 4 bases and V by 5 bases; bases with no gene match: 4. CDR1 is MNHNS and CDR2 is SASEGT in the germline V gene. The CDR3 has 15 amino acids. The chain's CDR3 is CASSWDRGYGNTIYF. For the CDR3, the DNA is TGTGCCAGCAGTTGGGACAGGGGGTACGGAAACACCATATATTTT.

This chain connects TRBV7-9 to TRBJ2-2; possible D gene TRBD1, 6 bases. CDR3 length: 15 amino acids. The germline gives CDR1 SEHNR, CDR2 FQNEAQ (reference sequence). V was clipped by 4 bases and J by 2 bases, with 11 bases between them. CDR3 residues: CASSSGTHNTGELFF. CDR3 nucleotides: TGTGCCAGCAGCTCCGGGACACATAACACCGGGGAGCTGTTTTTT. The variable domain in full, with the rest retrieved from reference TRBV7-9 and TRBJ2-2, is DTGVSQNPRHKITKRGQNVTFRCDPISEHNRLYWYRQTLGQGPEFLTYFQNEAQLEKSRLLSDRFSAERPKGSFSTLEIQRTEQGDSAMYLCASSSGTHNTGELFFGEGSRLTVL.

Details on this clone: The junction departs from the called germline gene at one end, perhaps through a read error. J is TRBJ2-5 and V is TRBV15, with a weak D call TRBD2 (6 bases). Germline V gives CDR1 LNHNV, CDR2 YYDKDF (reference sequence). The CDR3 has 16 amino acids. Here the CDR3 DNA reads TGTGCCACCAGCAGCGCCGGTGGGGGGAGAAGAGAGGCCCAGTACTTC. Its protein product is CATSSAGGGRREAQYF. Drawing the rest from reference TRBV15 and TRBJ2-5, the complete variable domain is DAMVIQNPRYQVTQFGKPVTLSCSQTLNHNVMYWYQQKSSQAPKLLFHYYDKDFNNEADTPDNFQSRRPNTSFCFLDIRSPGLGDTAMYLCATSSAGGGRREAQYFGPGTRLLVL.

V usage is TRBV30 and J usage is TRBJ2-5, with a weak D call TRBD1 (6 bases). This CDR3 is 11 amino acids long. Trimming removed 7 bases from V and 7 bases from J, with 13 bases in between. Germline V CDR1 and CDR2: GTSNPN, SVGIG (reference sequence). In DNA form, the CDR3 reads TGTGCCTTGATCCCAGGGGCGACCCAGTACTTC. This encodes CALIPGATQYF.

This clone was counted a few times. The rearrangement joins TRBV5-6 to TRBJ2-1, with 15 nucleotides matching TRBD2. V was pared by 4 bases and J by 10 bases, with 3 bases of the junction left unmatched. The CDR3 contains 14 residues. Germline V gives CDR1 SGHDT, CDR2 YYEEEE. CDR3: CASSPGLAGGEQFF. In DNA form, the CDR3 reads TGTGCCAGCAGCCCGGGACTAGCGGGGGGCGAGCAGTTCTTC.

The gene calls are TRBV5-6 and TRBJ1-1; D unresolved. CDR1 is SGHDT, CDR2 YYEEEE, per germline. CDR3 size: 15 residues. V dropped 1 base and J dropped 3 bases, with 13 bases sitting between them. The CDR3 DNA sequence: TGTGCCAGCAGCTTGCTCCCCACTAGGGACACTGAAGCTTTCTTT. It specifies CASSLLPTRDTEAFF.

This sequence joins TRBV28 and TRBJ1-3; weak D call: TRBD1 (6 bases). Trimming pared 6 bases from V and 4 bases from J, leaving 10 bases between. In germline, CDR1 is MDHEN, CDR2 SYDVKM. The CDR3 has 13 residues. The CDR3 reads CASRDSSGNTIYF. Written as DNA, the CDR3 is TGTGCCAGCAGGGACAGTTCGGGAAACACCATATATTTT.

The chain couples TRBV5-1 to TRBJ2-6; D is unresolved. V was pared by 3 bases and J by 0 bases, with 16 bases between. The CDR3 has 18 residues. Per the germline V gene, CDR1 is SGHRS and CDR2 is YFSETQ. The CDR3 DNA is TGCGCCAGCAGCTCTCTCGGGTCGGTATCCTCTGGGGCCAACGTCCTGACTTTC. It encodes CASSSLGSVSSGANVLTF.

The V call is TRBV7-9, the J call TRBJ1-2; D unclear. CDR3 length: 12 residues. Germline V gene sequence: CDR1 SEHNR, CDR2 FQNEAQ (reference sequence). V shed 2 bases and J shed 10 bases, with 11 bases lying between them. CDR3 in amino acids: CASSLFFGDYTF. In DNA, the CDR3 is TGTGCCAGCAGCTTATTCTTCGGGGACTACACCTTC.

This rearrangement joins TRBV7-3 to TRBJ2-7, with 11 bases identical to TRBD2. In germline, CDR1 is SGHTA, CDR2 FQGTGA. J was trimmed by 2 bases and V by 6 bases; bases with no gene match: 9. The length of the CDR3 is 16 residues. CDR3 sequence (DNA): TGTGCCAGCAGACAAGCCGGGACTAGCGGAGCCTACGAGCAGTACTTC. The encoded protein is CASRQAGTSGAYEQYF.

This clone appeared a few times. This chain uses TRBV5-1 with TRBJ1-1; D ambiguous. The length of the CDR3 is 15 residues. Germline V CDR1 and CDR2: SGHRS, YFSETQ. The germline V and J ends were trimmed by 5 bases and 2 bases, with 16 bases remaining between them. CDR3 sequence: CASRSETKKNTEAFF. The CDR3 nucleotides are TGCGCCAGCAGGTCAGAAACGAAAAAAAACACTGAAGCTTTCTTT.

The chain has TRBV6-4 and TRBJ2-1; 9 nucleotides align to TRBD2. In germline, CDR1 is MRHNA, CDR2 SNTAGT. The CDR3 is made up of 14 amino acids. Germline trimming cut 6 bases from V and 5 bases from J; bases unmatched to any gene: 5. CDR3 DNA sequence: TGTGCCAGCAGAGTGACTAGCGGACACAATGAGCAGTTCTTC. This translates into CASRVTSGHNEQFF.

J is TRBJ2-1 and V is TRBV6-6; 8 bases line up with TRBD2. Germline-derived CDR1 and CDR2 are MNHNY and SVGAGI (reference sequence). The CDR3 length is 13 residues. V shed 7 bases, J shed 10 bases, and the junction held 9 bases outside the gene matches. CDR3 amino acids: CASTNLAGGEQFF. The CDR3 nucleotides are TGTGCCAGCACCAATCTAGCGGGTGGGGAGCAGTTCTTC.

J is TRBJ1-5 and V is TRBV27; TRBD1 matches 12 bases. Germline V gives CDR1 MNHEY, CDR2 SMNVEV (reference sequence). With V trimmed by 5 bases and J by 7 bases, 12 bases remained unmatched. The CDR3 covers 17 residues. The CDR3 here is CASSPWVGTGGGQPQHF. The CDR3 region has the DNA TGTGCCAGCAGTCCCTGGGTGGGGACAGGGGGCGGGCAGCCCCAGCATTTT.

This chain joins TRBV5-1 and TRBJ2-7, with D perhaps TRBD1 (5 bases). The V end lost 0 bases, the J end lost 4 bases, and 11 bases lay between the germline ends. The CDR3 extends over 14 amino acids. Germline V lookup: CDR1 SGHRS, CDR2 YFSETQ. This chain's CDR3 is CASSLEAGIYEQYF. The CDR3 coding sequence is TGCGCCAGCAGCTTGGAAGCAGGGATATACGAGCAGTACTTC.

The gene calls are TRBV10-3 and TRBJ2-5; TRBD1 agrees at 7 bases. This CDR3 is built from 14 residues. V shed 7 bases and J 4 bases; nucleotides not matched to a gene: 9. Germline assignment: CDR1 ENHRY and CDR2 SYGVKD. The CDR3 nucleotides read TGTGCCATCAATTCGGACAGGAACGCAGAGACCCAGTACTTC. Its protein product is CAINSDRNAETQYF.

The rearrangement joins TRBV5-5 to TRBJ1-2; the D is unclear. Germline V gives CDR1 SGHKS, CDR2 YYEKEE (reference sequence). The CDR3 contains 13 residues. V lost 2 bases, J lost 0 bases, and 5 bases lay in between. Written as DNA, the CDR3 is TGTGCCAGCAGCTTAGACTCTAACTATGGCTACACCTTC. This codes for CASSLDSNYGYTF.

The CDR3: CASSPLPGLASYEQYF. CDR3 sequence (DNA): TGTGCCAGCTCACCGTTACCGGGACTAGCGAGCTACGAGCAGTACTTC. V and J are TRBV18 and TRBJ2-7, with 10 nucleotides matching TRBD2. Germline trimming cut 3 bases from V and 3 bases from J; bases unmatched to any gene: 8. Germline V gene lookup returns CDR1 KGHSH and CDR2 LQKENI. This CDR3 comprises 16 residues.

The gene calls are TRBV19 and TRBJ2-2; 9 bases align to TRBD2. The CDR3 has 18 residues. Germline-derived CDR1 and CDR2 are LNHDA and SQIVND (reference sequence). V shed 0 bases, J shed 0 bases, and the junction held 5 bases outside the gene matches. CDR3 sequence reads: CASSIDVLAGTNTGELFF. CDR3 DNA sequence: TGTGCCAGTAGTATAGATGTACTAGCGGGTACGAACACCGGGGAGCTGTTTTTT.

The chain has TRBV9 and TRBJ2-1, with TRBD2 matching 12 bases. Germline-derived CDR1 and CDR2 are SGDLS and YYNGEE. Trimming at V came to 3 bases and at J to 4 bases, leaving 8 bases not matched to a gene. The CDR3 consists of 17 residues. Here the CDR3 DNA reads TGTGCCAGCAGCGCCAACCGACTAGCGGGAGTGTACAATGAGCAGTTCTTC. Translated: CASSANRLAGVYNEQFF. Supplemented by reference TRBV9 and TRBJ2-1, the full variable domain reads DSGVTQTPKHLITATGQRVTLRCSPRSGDLSVYWYQQSLDQGLQFLIQYYNGEERAKGNILERFSAQQFPDLHSELNLSSLELGDSALYFCASSANRLAGVYNEQFFGPGTRLTVL.

This clone was observed a handful of times. The gene calls are TRBV9 and TRBJ2-5; D not certain. V was trimmed by 2 bases and J by 5 bases, leaving 4 bases between them. This CDR3 comprises 11 residues. Germline CDR1 SGDLS, CDR2 YYNGEE. The CDR3 loop reads CASSVEETQYF. The CDR3 bases are TGTGCCAGCAGCGTCGAGGAGACCCAGTACTTC.